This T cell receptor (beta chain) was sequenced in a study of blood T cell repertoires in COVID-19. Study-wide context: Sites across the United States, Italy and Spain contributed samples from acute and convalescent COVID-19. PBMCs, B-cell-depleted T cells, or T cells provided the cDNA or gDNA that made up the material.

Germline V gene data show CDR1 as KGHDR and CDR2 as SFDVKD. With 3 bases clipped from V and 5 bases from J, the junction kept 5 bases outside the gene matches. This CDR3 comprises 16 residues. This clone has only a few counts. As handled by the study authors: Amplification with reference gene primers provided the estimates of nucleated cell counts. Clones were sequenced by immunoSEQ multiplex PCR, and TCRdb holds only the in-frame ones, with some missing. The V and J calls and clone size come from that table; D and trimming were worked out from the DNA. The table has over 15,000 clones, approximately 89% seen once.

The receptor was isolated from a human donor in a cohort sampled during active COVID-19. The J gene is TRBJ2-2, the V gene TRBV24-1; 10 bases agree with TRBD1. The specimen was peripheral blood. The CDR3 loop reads CATSDRDRGGTGELFF. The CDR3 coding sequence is TGTGCCACCAGTGATCGGGACAGGGGAGGTACCGGGGAGCTGTTTTTT.